This record looks at one TCR beta chain sequence and its context. The sample belongs to a study of T cell responses to AZD1222 COVID-19 vaccine. CDR1 is MNHEY and CDR2 is SVGAGI in the germline V gene. CDR3 length equals 15 residues. The V end lost 9 bases, the J end lost 0 bases, and 15 bases lay between the germline ends. Produced via immunoSEQ multiplex PCR; TCRdb's table is partial and in-frame only. The sample comprises 130,000 to 150,000 clones, 90% to 95% of which are singletons, and 1.4% rests with the top ten. The sequence came from an adult in good health. V gene TRBV6-5 combines with J gene TRBJ1-5; the D gene is possibly TRBD1 (6 bases). The sample in question was peripheral blood, obtained on day 0 of AZD1222 vaccination. The CDR3 bases are TGTGCCAGTGGACAGCTAGTCTATAGCAATCAGCCCCAGCATTTT. It yields the protein CASGQLVYSNQPQHF.